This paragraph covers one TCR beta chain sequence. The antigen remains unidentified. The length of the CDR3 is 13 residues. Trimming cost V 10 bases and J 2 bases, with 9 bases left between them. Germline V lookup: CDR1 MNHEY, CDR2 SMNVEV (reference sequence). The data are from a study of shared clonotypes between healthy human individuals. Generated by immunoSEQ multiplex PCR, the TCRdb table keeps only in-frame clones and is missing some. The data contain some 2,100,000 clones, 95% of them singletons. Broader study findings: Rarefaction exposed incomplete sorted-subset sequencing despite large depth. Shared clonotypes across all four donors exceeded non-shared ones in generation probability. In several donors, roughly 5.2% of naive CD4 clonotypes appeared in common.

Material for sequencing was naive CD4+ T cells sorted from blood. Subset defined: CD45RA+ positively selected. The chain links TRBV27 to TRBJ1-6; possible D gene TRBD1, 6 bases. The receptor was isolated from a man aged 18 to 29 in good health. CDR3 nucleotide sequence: TGTGCCACCAGGGACACCTATAATTCACCCCTCCACTTT. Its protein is CATRDTYNSPLHF.